In its sample, the clone carrying this T cell receptor beta chain was seen a few times. Its antigen is unknown. The source of the sample is a study of beta chain features in type 1 diabetes. Turning to the study itself: Examined across all samples were around 110 million sorted cells.

Trimming at V came to 5 bases and at J to 8 bases, leaving 11 bases not matched to a gene. Per the germline V gene, CDR1 is MDHEN and CDR2 is SYDVKM. This CDR3 is built from 14 residues. The whole isolated RNA underwent reverse transcription, so sequencing captured expressed TCRB transcripts. The protocol was immunoSEQ multiplex PCR, while the TCRdb copy is restricted to in-frame clones and leaves out a portion. This table holds roughly 730,000 clones, 13% found once. CD45RO/CCR7/CD25/CD127/CD95/CD27 separated CD4+ naive, central memory, regulatory and stem cell-like memory cells by sorting. Study-wide results and limits: The influence of HLA type on TCRB rearrangement stayed undetermined. Within each of all four CD4+ subsets, Type 1 diabetes patients had TCRB CDR3s that were moderately but significantly shorter. The naive, central memory and Treg TCRB repertoires looked more alike in patients than they did in healthy donors.

The receptor was derived from a man younger than 30 with type 1 diabetes. Material: naive CD4+ T cells from blood. The J gene is TRBJ1-2, the V gene TRBV28, with 7 bases matching TRBD1. The CDR3 bases are TGTGCCAGCAGTCCTCCCGGGACAGCTGAGGGCTACACCTTC. Residues: CASSPPGTAEGYTF.